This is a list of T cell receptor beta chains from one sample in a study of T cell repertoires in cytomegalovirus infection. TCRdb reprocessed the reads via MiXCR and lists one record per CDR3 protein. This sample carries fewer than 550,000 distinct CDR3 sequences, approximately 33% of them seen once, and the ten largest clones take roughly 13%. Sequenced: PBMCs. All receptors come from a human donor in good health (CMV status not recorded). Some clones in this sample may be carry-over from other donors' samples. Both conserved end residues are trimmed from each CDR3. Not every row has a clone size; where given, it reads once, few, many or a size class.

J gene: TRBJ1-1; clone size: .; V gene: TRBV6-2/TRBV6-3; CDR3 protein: ASSYRGDTEDF
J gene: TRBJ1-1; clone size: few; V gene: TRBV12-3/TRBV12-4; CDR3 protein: ASSPGTAGTEAF
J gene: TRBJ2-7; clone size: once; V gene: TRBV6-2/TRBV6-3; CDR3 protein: ASSYFGTPGEQY
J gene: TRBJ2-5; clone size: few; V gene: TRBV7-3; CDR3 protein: ASSPSAAQETQY
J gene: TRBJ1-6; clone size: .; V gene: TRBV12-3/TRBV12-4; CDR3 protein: ASRKSQTVTSNNSPLH
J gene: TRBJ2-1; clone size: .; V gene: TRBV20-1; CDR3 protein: SLRSGSSYNEQF
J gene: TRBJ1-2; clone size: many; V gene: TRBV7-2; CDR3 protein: ASSLGKDLPPRDRERDYGYT
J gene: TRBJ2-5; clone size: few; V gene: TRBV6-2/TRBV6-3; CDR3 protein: ASSRGGKTQY
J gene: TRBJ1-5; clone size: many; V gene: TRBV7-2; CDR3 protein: ASSLSRDNQPQH
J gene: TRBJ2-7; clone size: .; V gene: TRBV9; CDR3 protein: ASSGRGAGEQY
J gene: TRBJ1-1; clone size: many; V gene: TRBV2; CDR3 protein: ASNNRGGSTEAF
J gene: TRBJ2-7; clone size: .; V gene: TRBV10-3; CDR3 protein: AIRGQGSSYEQY
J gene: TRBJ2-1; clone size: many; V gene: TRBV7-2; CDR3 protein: ASSLAQFVVVPSSYNEQF
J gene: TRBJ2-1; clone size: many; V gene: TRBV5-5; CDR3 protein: ASSLDGSYNEQF
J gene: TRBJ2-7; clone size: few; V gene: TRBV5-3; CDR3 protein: ASSGRGGRSYEQY
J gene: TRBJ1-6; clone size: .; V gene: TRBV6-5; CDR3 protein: ANPQGKPNSPLH
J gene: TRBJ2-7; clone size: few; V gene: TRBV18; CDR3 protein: ASSPLGQGNSYEQY
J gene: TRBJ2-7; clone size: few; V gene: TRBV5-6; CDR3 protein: ASSPDGQGRNEQY
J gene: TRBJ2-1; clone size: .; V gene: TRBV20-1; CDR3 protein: SAPRLVRGYEQF
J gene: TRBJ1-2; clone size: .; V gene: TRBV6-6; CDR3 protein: ASRNSRQGNYGYT